These 30 T cell receptor beta chains were all obtained from the same sample, sequenced in a study of blood T cell repertoires in COVID-19. The table came from immunoSEQ multiplex PCR; TCRdb's copy has only in-frame clones and leaves some out. The sample gives 200,000 to 300,000 clones, around 83% of which show up once; around 11% is in the top ten. Specimen: peripheral blood. The source is a woman aged 60 to 75 with active or convalescent COVID-19.

The genes are TRBV5-4 and TRBJ2-1, with TRBD1 as a possible D gene (6 bases). Germline CDR1 reads SGHNT; CDR2 reads YYREEE (reference sequence). V was cut by 4 bases and J by 1 base, with 18 bases left in between. The CDR3 extends over 17 amino acids. The CDR3 loop is CASSPGWGQKSYNEQFF. The CDR3 coding sequence is TGTGCCAGCAGCCCCGGGTGGGGGCAGAAATCCTACAATGAGCAGTTCTTC.

This chain uses TRBV30 with TRBJ1-4; TRBD1 aligns across 8 bases. The CDR3 extends over 15 amino acids. The V and J ends lost 3 bases and 8 bases, in that order; junction bases with no gene match: 11. The germline V gene encodes CDR1 GTSNPN and CDR2 SVGIG (reference sequence). The DNA of the CDR3 is TGTGCCTGGAGACCCACCGGGACAGGCCCCGAAAAACTGTTTTTT. Residues: CAWRPTGTGPEKLFF.

The V and J genes are TRBV5-8 and TRBJ2-7; TRBD1 matches 8 bases. The trim removed 0 bases at V and 4 bases at J, leaving 9 bases unmatched. The CDR3 is 16 amino acids. The V gene's germline CDR1 is SGHTS and CDR2 YDEGEE. CDR3 region: CASSLAQGADLYEQYF. The CDR3 coding sequence is TGTGCCAGCAGCTTGGCCCAGGGGGCTGATTTGTACGAGCAGTACTTC.

The chain employs TRBV10-1 and TRBJ1-2, with a weak D call TRBD1 (5 bases). Germline V lookup: CDR1 WNHNN, CDR2 SYGVQD (reference sequence). The V end lost 10 bases, the J end lost 1 base, and 13 bases lay between the germline ends. This CDR3 has 13 amino acids. Here the CDR3 reads CANPDILNYGYTF. The CDR3 DNA sequence: TGCGCCAATCCGGACATCCTTAACTATGGCTACACCTTC.

The V call is TRBV7-9, the J call TRBJ2-3, with 8 bases fitting TRBD2. Unmatched junction bases numbered 3, after V lost 5 bases and J lost 8 bases. Germline V CDR1 and CDR2: SEHNR, FQNEAQ (reference sequence). There are 12 residues in the CDR3. The CDR3 is CASSPRGGTQYF. In DNA form, the CDR3 reads TGTGCCAGCAGCCCTCGGGGGGGTACGCAGTATTTT.

This sequence joins TRBV9 and TRBJ1-3; TRBD1 matches 10 bases. This CDR3 has 15 amino acids. V shed 3 bases and J 5 bases; nucleotides not matched to a gene: 5. Germline CDR1 reads SGDLS; CDR2 reads YYNGEE. The CDR3 DNA reads as TGTGCCAGCAGCGCGACAGGGGGCGCGAGAAACACCATATATTTT. Its translation is CASSATGGARNTIYF.

The chain is built from TRBV29-1 and TRBJ1-1; 10 bases agree with TRBD1. From germline, CDR1 is SQVTM and CDR2 ANQGSEA. V lost 6 bases and J lost 3; bases outside the gene matches: 7. The CDR3 runs 14 residues. CDR3 in amino acids: CSVRTGGSDTEAFF. CDR3 DNA: TGCAGCGTCCGGACAGGGGGATCGGACACTGAAGCTTTCTTT. Combining the CDR3 with reference TRBV29-1 and TRBJ1-1 gives the whole variable domain SAVISQKPSRDICQRGTSLTIQCQVDSQVTMMFWYRQQPGQSLTLIATANQGSEATYESGFVIDKFPISRPNLTFSTLTVSNMSPEDSSIYLCSVRTGGSDTEAFFGQGTRLTVV.

The CDR3 sequence is CASSRSLTGGGYEQYF. CDR3 in DNA: TGTGCCAGCAGCCGATCCCTGACAGGCGGCGGCTACGAGCAGTACTTC. The rearrangement joins TRBV3-1 (or the pseudogene TRBV3-2) to TRBJ2-7, with D maybe TRBD1 (6 bases). V was pared by 4 bases and J by 3 bases, with 19 bases between. The CDR3 runs to 16 residues. From germline, CDR1 is LGHDT and CDR2 YNNKEL (reference sequence).

The V and J genes are TRBV5-6 and TRBJ1-6, with 9 bases aligning to TRBD1. Germline lookup yields CDR1 SGHDT and CDR2 YYEEEE. The V segment lost 2 bases and the J segment 7 bases; nucleotides outside the gene matches: 4. This CDR3 is 15 amino acids long. Here the CDR3 reads CASSLPGTGNSPLHF. CDR3 bases: TGTGCCAGCAGCTTACCCGGGACAGGGAATTCACCCCTCCACTTT.

The chain has TRBV15 and TRBJ1-1; the match to TRBD1 covers 8 bases. Germline trimming cut 4 bases from V and 5 bases from J; bases unmatched to any gene: 9. The length of the CDR3 is 15 residues. The germline gives CDR1 LNHNV, CDR2 YYDKDF (reference sequence). This CDR3 reads CATSTPGQGRTEAFF. The CDR3 nucleotides are TGTGCCACCAGCACGCCCGGACAGGGTAGGACTGAAGCTTTCTTT.

The chain links TRBV19 to TRBJ1-1; TRBD1 might be the D (5 bases). Trimming cost V 5 bases and J 5 bases, with 12 bases left between them. Germline lookup yields CDR1 LNHDA and CDR2 SQIVND (reference sequence). The CDR3 length is 13 residues. CDR3 bases: TGTGCCAGTAGTCCGGGGGACTGGACTGAAGCTTTCTTT. Translation: CASSPGDWTEAFF.

The rearrangement links TRBV7-8 to TRBJ2-3; D perhaps matches TRBD2 (5 bases). V dropped 5 bases and J dropped 1 base, with 10 bases sitting between them. The CDR3 totals 14 residues. Germline CDR1 SGHVS, CDR2 FQNEAQ. CDR3 nucleotide sequence: TGTGCCAGCAGCCCGACTACCCGCACAGATACGCAGTATTTT. As protein: CASSPTTRTDTQYF. The full variable domain, rest sourced from reference TRBV7-8 and TRBJ2-3, is GAGVSQSPRYKVAKRGQDVALRCDPISGHVSLFWYQQALGQGPEFLTYFQNEAQLDKSGLPSDRFFAERPEGSVSTLKIQRTQQEDSAVYLCASSPTTRTDTQYFGPGTRLTVL.

The gene calls are TRBV6-5 and TRBJ1-6, with 10 bases identical to TRBD1. Trimming took 0 bases from V and 10 from J; bases not matched to a gene: 6. This CDR3 comprises 16 residues. Germline loops: CDR1 MNHEY, CDR2 SVGAGI. DNA of the CDR3: TGTGCCAGCAGTTACTCGTCGGGGACAGGGGAGTCACCCCTCCACTTT. It specifies CASSYSSGTGESPLHF.

This sequence joins TRBV6-5 and TRBJ2-1; 12 bases are shared with TRBD1. This CDR3 contains 14 residues. Germline CDR1 reads MNHEY; CDR2 reads SVGAGI. V lost 7 bases and J lost 8; bases outside the gene matches: 6. Written as DNA, the CDR3 is TGTGCCAGCACGGGGGACAGGGGGCCGCATGAGCAGTTCTTC. It codes for CASTGDRGPHEQFF.

The rearrangement uses TRBV4-1 and TRBJ2-7, with D perhaps TRBD2 (6 bases). The CDR3 has 14 amino acids. CDR1 MGHRA and CDR2 YSYEKL come from the germline V gene. V lost 8 bases, J lost 2 bases, and 16 bases lay in between. The chain's CDR3 is CASAAPGRTYEQYF. In DNA, the CDR3 is TGCGCCAGCGCCGCCCCAGGGAGGACCTACGAGCAGTACTTC.

This chain joins TRBV19 and TRBJ2-7; 7 bases align to TRBD2. The junction had 6 bases not matched to a gene; V was cut back by 7 bases and J by 0 bases. The CDR3 has 14 amino acids. Germline V gene data show CDR1 as LNHDA and CDR2 as SQIVND (reference sequence). CDR3: CASNHGRSSYEQYF. The CDR3 bases are TGTGCCAGTAATCACGGGAGGTCCTCCTACGAGCAGTACTTC.

In the case of this clone: The sample contains more than one DNA sequence encoding this CDR3. This chain uses TRBV7-3 with TRBJ1-1, with D maybe TRBD1 (6 bases). CDR3 length: 13 residues. Trimming pared 4 bases from V and 5 bases from J, leaving 11 bases between. Germline assignment: CDR1 SGHTA and CDR2 FQGTGA. The CDR3 region is CASSSRQGTEAFF. CDR3 bases: TGTGCCAGCAGCTCACGTCAGGGGACTGAAGCTTTCTTT.

The chain employs TRBV9 and TRBJ1-4, with TRBD1 matching over 8 bases. V was clipped by 3 bases and J by 3 bases; unmatched bases: 4. This CDR3 is 15 amino acids long. Germline CDR1 is SGDLS and CDR2 is YYNGEE. Written as DNA, the CDR3 is TGTGCCAGCAGCGGACAGGGGCCGCCTAATGAAAAACTGTTTTTT. This encodes CASSGQGPPNEKLFF.

The gene calls are TRBV6-5 and TRBJ2-1; D is undetermined. The V end lost 4 bases, the J end lost 3 bases, and 7 bases lay between the germline ends. CDR1 is MNHEY, CDR2 SVGAGI, per germline. CDR3 length: 13 residues. The DNA for the CDR3 is TGTGCCAGCAGTTCGGTTCTCTACAATGAGCAGTTCTTC. Translated, it gives CASSSVLYNEQFF.

The V call is TRBV2, the J call TRBJ2-5; the D is unclear. Germline-derived CDR1 and CDR2 are SNHLY and FYNNEI. Trimming removed 1 base at V and 5 bases at J, with 11 bases between. CDR3 length equals 14 residues. The CDR3 nucleotides are TGTGCCAGCAGTGAAGTTAGCACGAGGGAGACCCAGTACTTC. Its translation: CASSEVSTRETQYF.

The gene calls are TRBV7-8 and TRBJ2-1; a possible D gene is TRBD2 (5 bases). Trimming stripped 5 bases from V and 0 bases from J, with 11 bases between. The CDR3 has 15 amino acids. Germline assignment: CDR1 SGHVS and CDR2 FQNEAQ. CDR3 sequence reads: CASSPSGDSYNEQFF. As DNA, the CDR3 is TGTGCCAGCAGCCCCAGCGGCGACTCCTACAATGAGCAGTTCTTC.

This clone was observed once. This chain connects TRBV10-3 to TRBJ1-6; 9 bases match TRBD1. Germline-derived CDR1 and CDR2 are ENHRY and SYGVKD. The CDR3 covers 15 residues. The V gene end was trimmed by 2 bases and the J gene end by 7 bases; junction bases not matched to a gene: 3. The CDR3 DNA follows: TGTGCCATCAGTGAGGACGGGACAGGGAATTCACCCCTCCACTTT. Translation gives CAISEDGTGNSPLHF.

This chain uses TRBV9 with TRBJ1-6; tentatively, D is TRBD1 (6 bases). There are 15 residues in the CDR3. V dropped 4 bases and J dropped 5 bases, with 13 bases sitting between them. The germline V gene has CDR1 SGDLS and CDR2 YYNGEE. For the CDR3, the DNA is TGTGCCAGCAGCACGACAGGATCTCATAATTCACCCCTCCACTTT. Its translation is CASSTTGSHNSPLHF. Full variable domain (remainder filled in from reference TRBV9 and TRBJ1-6): DSGVTQTPKHLITATGQRVTLRCSPRSGDLSVYWYQQSLDQGLQFLIQYYNGEERAKGNILERFSAQQFPDLHSELNLSSLELGDSALYFCASSTTGSHNSPLHFGNGTRLTVT.

This chain links TRBV6-5 with TRBJ2-3, with TRBD2 identical over 14 bases. V gave up 0 bases and J gave up 6 bases; unmatched junction bases: 2. The germline V gene has CDR1 MNHEY and CDR2 SVGAGI. This CDR3 region has 16 residues. The chain's CDR3 is CASSYSGTSGGDTQYF. CDR3 sequence (DNA): TGTGCCAGCAGTTACTCAGGGACTAGCGGGGGTGATACGCAGTATTTT.

This chain links TRBV25-1 with TRBJ1-1, with no clear D. CDR1 and CDR2 from the germline V gene are MGHDK and SYGVNS. V lost 1 base and J lost 0, with 9 bases in between. The CDR3 runs 15 residues. The CDR3, as DNA: TGTGCCAGCAGTGAATGGGCGGGGTTGAACACTGAAGCTTTCTTT. It codes for CASSEWAGLNTEAFF.

The V gene is TRBV27, the J gene TRBJ1-2, with 7 bases identical to TRBD1. The CDR3 totals 14 residues. In germline, CDR1 is MNHEY, CDR2 SMNVEV (reference sequence). The J segment lost 3 bases and the V segment lost 5 bases, leaving 6 bases of the junction unmatched. CDR3 sequence (DNA): TGTGCCAGCAGTCCCGGGACAGCCCACTATGGCTACACCTTC. Translation gives CASSPGTAHYGYTF.

V and J are TRBV30 and TRBJ1-4; 9 bases align to TRBD1. The germline V gene encodes CDR1 GTSNPN and CDR2 SVGIG (reference sequence). The V gene end was trimmed by 5 bases and the J gene end by 5 bases; junction bases not matched to a gene: 3. The CDR3 has 13 amino acids. CDR3 sequence reads: CAWAGQGNEKLFF. The CDR3, as DNA: TGTGCCTGGGCGGGACAGGGAAATGAAAAACTGTTTTTT.

This clone was recorded once. The J gene is TRBJ2-2, the V gene TRBV18; D perhaps matches TRBD1 (5 bases). CDR3 length: 16 amino acids. Trimming cost V 1 base and J 0 bases, with 9 bases left between them. Germline loops: CDR1 KGHSH, CDR2 LQKENI. The CDR3 reads CASSPRGQTNTGELFF. In DNA form, the CDR3 reads TGTGCCAGCTCACCACGGGGCCAGACGAACACCGGGGAGCTGTTTTTT. The variable domain in full, completed from reference TRBV18 and TRBJ2-2, reads NAGVMQNPRHLVRRRGQEARLRCSPMKGHSHVYWYRQLPEEGLKFMVYLQKENIIDESGMPKERFSAEFPKEGPSILRIQQVVRGDSAAYFCASSPRGQTNTGELFFGEGSRLTVL.

The CDR3 here is CASSFLAGGETQYF. CDR3 sequence (DNA): TGTGCCAGCAGCTTCCTAGCGGGGGGCGAGACCCAGTACTTC. The gene calls are TRBV5-4 and TRBJ2-5; 11 bases match TRBD2. J was trimmed by 5 bases and V by 2 bases; bases with no gene match: 2. Germline-derived CDR1 and CDR2 are SGHNT and YYREEE (reference sequence). CDR3 length: 14 amino acids.

The genes are TRBV4-1 and TRBJ2-1, with TRBD2 matching 9 bases. Germline CDR1 and CDR2: MGHRA and YSYEKL. V shed 4 bases and J 3 bases; nucleotides not matched to a gene: 19. CDR3 size: 20 residues. The CDR3 sequence is CASSPRRTSATGLYYNEQFF. In nucleotides, the CDR3 is TGCGCCAGCAGCCCTCGTCGGACTAGCGCCACCGGCCTCTACTACAATGAGCAGTTCTTC.